Shown below are 2 T cell receptor beta chains from a single sample sequenced in a study of neurological immune-mediated disorders (dated by TCRdb to the late 2010s). Libraries were constructed by 5' RACE. Sequencing used an Illumina HiSeq 2500. TCRdb ran its own pipeline on the public reads, namely fastp trimming at Q25 and MiXCR clone calling, and kept in-frame beta chains. A single entry per CDR3 protein holds the most common genes and DNA from its merged rows. The sample table holds around 78,000 distinct CDR3 sequences, of which 17% were seen once. Of the sample, approximately 15% falls within the top ten clones. The sequencing sample was made of PBMCs. These receptor sequences come from a woman in her thirties or forties in good health.

The rearrangement links TRBV3-1 to TRBJ1-4; D remains ambiguous. V lost 0 bases, J lost 4 bases, and 9 bases lay in between. This CDR3 has 15 amino acids. Germline lookup yields CDR1 LGHDT and CDR2 YNNKEL (reference sequence). CDR3: CASSQDAGINEKLFF. CDR3 coding DNA: TGTGCCAGCAGCCAAGATGCGGGGATTAATGAAAAACTGTTTTTT.

This clonotype was detected ten times or more. The rearrangement uses TRBV5-6 and TRBJ2-1; D not resolved. Trimming shortened V by 5 bases and J by 4 bases, and 13 bases separated the two germline ends. Germline values: CDR1 SGHDT, CDR2 YYEEEE. The CDR3 covers 14 residues. Written as DNA, the CDR3 is TGTGCCAGCAGGAACAGAAGGGCTTACAATGAGCAGTTCTTC. As protein: CASRNRRAYNEQFF.